The 5 T cell receptor beta chains in this list originate from one sample, sequenced in a study of OX40 agonist ivuxolimab in advanced cancers. TCRdb keeps only in-frame clones here, not all; method: immunoSEQ multiplex PCR. The sample lists about 70,000 clones; around 80% were seen once. The sample consisted of CD4+ or CD8+ T cells sorted from blood, taken in a trial of the OX40 agonist ivuxolimab. These receptors came from an adult with an advanced solid tumor such as melanoma, head and neck, liver or kidney cancer.

The V and J genes are TRBV7-9 and TRBJ2-4; D possibly matches TRBD1 or TRBD2 (5 bases each). Germline V gene lookup returns CDR1 SEHNR and CDR2 FQNEAQ (reference sequence). This CDR3 is built from 13 residues. V gave up 7 bases and J gave up 10 bases, with 17 bases separating them. The CDR3 reads CASTPGGGRIQYF. CDR3 DNA: TGTGCCAGCACTCCGGGTGGGGGACGGATTCAGTACTTC. The complete variable domain, with remaining parts taken from reference TRBV7-9 and TRBJ2-4, reads DTGVSQNPRHKITKRGQNVTFRCDPISEHNRLYWYRQTLGQGPEFLTYFQNEAQLEKSRLLSDRFSAERPKGSFSTLEIQRTEQGDSAMYLCASTPGGGRIQYFGAGTRLSVL.

Remarks on this clone: This may arise from a read error, as a much more abundant clone is one base away. The chain links TRBV4-2 to TRBJ2-5; possibly TRBD2 for D (5 bases). V was pared by 4 bases and J by 5 bases, with 5 bases between. Germline V gene data show CDR1 as LGHNA and CDR2 as YNFKEQ. The CDR3 runs to 11 residues. The DNA of the CDR3 is TGTGCCAGCAGCCCGGGGGAGACCCAGTACTTC. Its protein is CASSPGETQYF.

This clone was recorded a few times. The V call is TRBV28, the J call TRBJ1-2; 8 bases line up with TRBD1. This CDR3 contains 13 residues. The V and J ends lost 6 bases and 6 bases, in that order; junction bases with no gene match: 6. Looked up from germline, CDR1 is MDHEN and CDR2 is SYDVKM. The CDR3 sequence: CASSGTGRDGYTF. The CDR3 nucleotides read TGTGCCAGCAGCGGGACAGGTCGGGATGGCTACACCTTC.

This clone was counted a single time. The chain is built from TRBV6-1 and TRBJ2-7; D is unresolved. The CDR3 consists of 15 residues. CDR1 and CDR2 from the germline V gene are MNHNS and SASEGT. V lost 2 bases and J lost 7, with 18 bases in between. This CDR3 is CASSELSRLPQEQYF. For the CDR3, the DNA is TGTGCCAGCAGTGAATTGTCTAGACTTCCCCAGGAGCAGTACTTC.

This clone was counted between two and nine times. The gene calls are TRBV5-8 and TRBJ1-2; weak D call: TRBD1 (6 bases). This CDR3 is built from 16 residues. V lost 1 base to trimming and J lost 4 bases, with 17 bases between them. CDR1 is SGHTS and CDR2 is YDEGEE in the germline V gene. The chain's CDR3 is CASSLSQGSASYGYTF. The CDR3 DNA reads as TGTGCCAGCAGCTTGTCACAGGGCAGCGCGTCCTATGGCTACACCTTC.